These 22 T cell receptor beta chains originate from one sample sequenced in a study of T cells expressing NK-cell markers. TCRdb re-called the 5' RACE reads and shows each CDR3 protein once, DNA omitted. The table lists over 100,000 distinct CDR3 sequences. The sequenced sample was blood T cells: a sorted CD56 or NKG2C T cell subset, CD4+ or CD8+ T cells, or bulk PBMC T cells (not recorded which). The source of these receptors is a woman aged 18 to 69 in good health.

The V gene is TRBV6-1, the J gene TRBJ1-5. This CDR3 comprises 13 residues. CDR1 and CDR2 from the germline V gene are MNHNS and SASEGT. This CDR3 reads CASRPSGNQPQHF.

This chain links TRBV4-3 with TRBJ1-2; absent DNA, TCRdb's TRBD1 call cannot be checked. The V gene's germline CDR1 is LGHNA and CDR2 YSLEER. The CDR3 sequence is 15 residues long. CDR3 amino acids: CASSQGTGGNYGYTF.

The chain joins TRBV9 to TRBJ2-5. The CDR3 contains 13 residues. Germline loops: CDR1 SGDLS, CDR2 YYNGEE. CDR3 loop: CASSADLQGTQYF.

The CDR3 reads CASSYSRLNEQFF. The V call is TRBV6-5, the J call TRBJ2-1. This CDR3 is built from 13 residues. Germline CDR1 MNHEY, CDR2 SVGAGI.

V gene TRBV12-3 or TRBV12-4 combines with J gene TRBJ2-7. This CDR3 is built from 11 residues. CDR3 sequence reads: CAIRVAYEQYF.

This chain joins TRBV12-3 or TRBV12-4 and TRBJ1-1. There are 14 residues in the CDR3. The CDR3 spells CASSLGAGPTEAFF.

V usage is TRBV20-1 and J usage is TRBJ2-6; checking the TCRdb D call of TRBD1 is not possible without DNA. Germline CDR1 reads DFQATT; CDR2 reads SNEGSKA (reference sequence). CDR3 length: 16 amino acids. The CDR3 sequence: CSATTGGSSGANVLTF.

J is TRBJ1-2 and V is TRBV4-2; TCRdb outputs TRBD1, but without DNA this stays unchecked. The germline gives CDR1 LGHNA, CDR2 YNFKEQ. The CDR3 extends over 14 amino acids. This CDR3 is CASSQRTGGNGYTF.

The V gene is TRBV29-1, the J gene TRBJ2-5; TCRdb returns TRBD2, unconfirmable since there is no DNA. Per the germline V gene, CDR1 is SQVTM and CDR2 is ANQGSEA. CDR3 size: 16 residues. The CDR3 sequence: CSVRGLAGNPRETQYF.

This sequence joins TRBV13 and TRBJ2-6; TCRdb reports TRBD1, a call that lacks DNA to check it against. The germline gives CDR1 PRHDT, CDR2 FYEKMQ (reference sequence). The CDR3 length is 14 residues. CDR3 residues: CASSSTREANVLTF.

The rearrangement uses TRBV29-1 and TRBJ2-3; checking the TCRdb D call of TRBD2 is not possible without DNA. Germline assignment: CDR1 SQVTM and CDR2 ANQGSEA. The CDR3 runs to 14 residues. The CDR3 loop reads CSTEAGGLTDTQYF.

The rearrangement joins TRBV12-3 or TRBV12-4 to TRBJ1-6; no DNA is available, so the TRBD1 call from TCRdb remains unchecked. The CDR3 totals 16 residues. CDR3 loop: CASSPASDGGTSPLHF.

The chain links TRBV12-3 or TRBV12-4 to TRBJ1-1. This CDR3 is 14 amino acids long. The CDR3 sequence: CASSLAELVTEAFF.

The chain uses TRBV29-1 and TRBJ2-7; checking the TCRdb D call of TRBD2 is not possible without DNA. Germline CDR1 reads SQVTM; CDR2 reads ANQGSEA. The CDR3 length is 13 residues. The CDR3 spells CSVVWRAAGEQYF.

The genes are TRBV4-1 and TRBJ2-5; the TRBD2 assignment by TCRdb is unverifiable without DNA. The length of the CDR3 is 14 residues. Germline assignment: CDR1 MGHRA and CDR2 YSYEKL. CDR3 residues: CASSQRGGLETQYF.

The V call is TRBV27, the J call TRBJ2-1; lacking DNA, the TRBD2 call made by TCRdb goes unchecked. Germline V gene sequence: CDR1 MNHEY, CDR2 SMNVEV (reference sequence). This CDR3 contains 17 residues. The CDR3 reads CASSLVAGASSYNEQFF.

This CDR3 is CASSVDGGGTTQYF. This sequence joins TRBV9 and TRBJ2-3; no DNA is available, so the TRBD1 call from TCRdb remains unchecked. Germline V gene sequence: CDR1 SGDLS, CDR2 YYNGEE. This CDR3 is built from 14 residues.

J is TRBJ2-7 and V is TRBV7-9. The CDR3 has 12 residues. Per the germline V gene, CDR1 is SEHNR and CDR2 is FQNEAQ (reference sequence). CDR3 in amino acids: CASSFPAHEQYF.

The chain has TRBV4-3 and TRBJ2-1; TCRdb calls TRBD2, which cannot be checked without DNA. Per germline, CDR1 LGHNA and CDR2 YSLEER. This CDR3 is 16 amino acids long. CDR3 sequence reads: CASSPAEAEYHNEQFF.

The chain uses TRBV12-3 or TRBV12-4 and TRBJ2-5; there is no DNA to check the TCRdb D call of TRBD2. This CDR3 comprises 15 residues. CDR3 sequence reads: CASSPPRTSGGTQYF.

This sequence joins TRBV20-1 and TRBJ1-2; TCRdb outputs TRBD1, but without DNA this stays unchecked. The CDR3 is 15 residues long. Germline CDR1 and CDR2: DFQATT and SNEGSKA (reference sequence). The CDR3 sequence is CSARDDRVSNYGYTF.

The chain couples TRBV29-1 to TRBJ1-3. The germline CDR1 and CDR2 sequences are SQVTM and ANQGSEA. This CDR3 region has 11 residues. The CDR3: CSVAPGNTIYF.